Following are 24 T cell receptor beta chains from one sample sequenced in a study of T cell repertoires in cytomegalovirus infection. TCRdb itself ran the reads through MiXCR, one entry per CDR3 protein. The data contain around 280,000 distinct CDR3 sequences, roughly an eighth of them singletons. Sequencing input: PBMCs. Receptors were obtained from a human donor in good health (CMV status not recorded). Some clones in this sample may be carry-over from other donors' samples.

This clonotype was recorded at least ten times. The chain carries TRBV10-1 and TRBJ2-7, with 8 nucleotides matching TRBD1. The germline gives CDR1 WNHNN, CDR2 SYGVQD (reference sequence). This CDR3 has 15 residues. Germline trimming cut 5 bases from V and 4 bases from J; bases unmatched to any gene: 10. In DNA, the CDR3 is TGCGCCAGCAGTCCAAGGACAGGGCTGGATTACGAGCAGTACTTC. The encoded protein is CASSPRTGLDYEQYF.

This clonotype was detected only a few times. V gene TRBV20-1 combines with J gene TRBJ2-3; 9 positions match TRBD2. This CDR3 has 17 residues. The V gene's germline CDR1 is DFQATT and CDR2 SNEGSKA (reference sequence). V lost 0 bases and J lost 2; bases outside the gene matches: 9. CDR3 bases: TGCAGTGCTAGAGAGGAGGAGACTAGCGGTCTCACAGATACGCAGTATTTT. This gives the protein CSAREEETSGLTDTQYF.

Here the CDR3 DNA reads TGTGCCAGCAGCCGGGACCGGGACAGACACTACGAGCAGTACTTC. As protein: CASSRDRDRHYEQYF. This chain uses TRBV6-2 or TRBV6-3 with TRBJ2-7, with 7 bases matching TRBD1. This CDR3 is built from 15 residues. The ends lost 6 bases at V and 3 bases at J; junction bases unmatched: 11. Per germline, CDR1 MNHEY and CDR2 SVGEGT.

The chain combines TRBV15 with TRBJ2-1; D may be TRBD1 (5 bases). Germline CDR1 reads LNHNV; CDR2 reads YYDKDF (reference sequence). The CDR3 covers 14 residues. V lost 6 bases and J lost 0, with 9 bases in between. The CDR3 protein is CATSSRGSYNEQFF. For the CDR3, the DNA is TGTGCCACCAGTAGTAGGGGCTCCTACAATGAGCAGTTCTTC.

This clonotype showed up many times. The chain recombines TRBV7-8 with TRBJ2-7; 8 bases are a match to TRBD2. Trimming took 4 bases from V and 0 from J; bases not matched to a gene: 14. Germline V lookup: CDR1 SGHVS, CDR2 FQNEAQ. This CDR3 has 18 residues. This chain's CDR3 is CASSSRPTGGRLSYEQYF. The DNA for the CDR3 is TGTGCCAGCAGCTCCCGGCCCACGGGCGGGAGGCTCTCCTACGAGCAGTACTTC. The full variable domain, in which reference TRBV7-8 and TRBJ2-7 provide the parts outside the CDR3, is GAGVSQSPRYKVAKRGQDVALRCDPISGHVSLFWYQQALGQGPEFLTYFQNEAQLDKSGLPSDRFFAERPEGSVSTLKIQRTQQEDSAVYLCASSSRPTGGRLSYEQYFGPGTRLTVT.

There are many counts of this clonotype. The genes are TRBV7-2 and TRBJ2-7; tentative D call: TRBD1 (6 bases). Trimming took 5 bases from V and 4 from J, leaving 12 bases between them. CDR1 and CDR2 (germline): SGHTA, FQGNSA. The CDR3 loop spans 13 amino acids. Here the CDR3 DNA reads TGTGCCAGCAGCAGGACAGCCGCTTACGAGCAGTACTTC. This translates into CASSRTAAYEQYF.

This clonotype appeared a few times. The chain employs TRBV28 and TRBJ1-4; no clear D gene. The germline V gene has CDR1 MDHEN and CDR2 SYDVKM. The CDR3 covers 16 residues. Trimming stripped 6 bases from V and 5 bases from J, with 19 bases between. CDR3 loop: CASSPRRGRANEKLFF. The CDR3 DNA reads as TGTGCCAGCAGCCCTAGGAGAGGACGGGCGAATGAAAAACTGTTTTTT.

This clonotype was picked up a small number of times. V usage is TRBV20-1 and J usage is TRBJ1-1; perhaps TRBD1 as D (5 bases). CDR1 DFQATT and CDR2 SNEGSKA come from the germline V gene (reference sequence). Trimming shortened V by 3 bases and J by 7 bases, and 12 bases separated the two germline ends. CDR3 length equals 12 residues. CDR3 in amino acids: CSASKGKGEAFF. The DNA of the CDR3 is TGCAGTGCTAGTAAGGGGAAGGGTGAAGCTTTCTTT.

A word on this clonotype: A read error may explain this, as a much larger clone is one base away. This chain uses TRBV6-5 with TRBJ2-3, with unresolved D. V gave up 3 bases and J gave up 5 bases, with 3 bases separating them. CDR1 is MNHEY, CDR2 SVGAGI, per germline. This CDR3 is built from 11 residues. Here the CDR3 DNA reads TGTGCCAGCAGTTATGAAGATACGCAGTATTTT. It translates to CASSYEDTQYF.

This clonotype was seen only a few times. The J gene is TRBJ2-3, the V gene TRBV7-3; a weak D match, TRBD2 (5 bases). V dropped 0 bases and J dropped 2 bases, with 12 bases sitting between them. There are 16 residues in the CDR3. The germline CDR1 and CDR2 sequences are SGHTA and FQGTGA. CDR3 in DNA: TGTGCCAGCAGCTTAACTGGAGCGGAGTCCACAGATACGCAGTATTTT. Protein product: CASSLTGAESTDTQYF.

In its sample, this clonotype was seen many times. The chain has TRBV25-1 and TRBJ1-1, with TRBD1 matching 9 bases. Germline loops: CDR1 MGHDK, CDR2 SYGVNS. The CDR3 covers 15 residues. The trim removed 4 bases at V and 7 bases at J, leaving 10 bases unmatched. This chain's CDR3 is CASSADRGIRDEAFF. The CDR3 DNA sequence: TGTGCCAGCAGTGCCGACAGGGGGATTCGGGATGAAGCTTTCTTT.

This clonotype has just a few counts. The chain joins TRBV20-1 to TRBJ2-7, with 7 bases matching TRBD2. V dropped 6 bases and J dropped 4; count of bases not matched to a gene: 3. This CDR3 region has 11 residues. Germline V gene data show CDR1 as DFQATT and CDR2 as SNEGSKA (reference sequence). The CDR3 sequence is CSAGLVYEQYF. DNA of the CDR3: TGCAGTGCAGGACTAGTGTACGAGCAGTACTTC.

This clonotype has more than one count but fewer than ten. The chain has TRBV7-2 and TRBJ1-5; maybe TRBD1 (5 bases). The CDR3 covers 13 residues. The ends were cut back, 3 bases at V and 6 bases at J, with 9 bases in the middle. The V gene's germline CDR1 is SGHTA and CDR2 FQGNSA. The CDR3 is CASSFEGSQPQHF. The CDR3 DNA is TGTGCCAGCAGCTTCGAGGGGTCTCAGCCCCAGCATTTT.

The V and J genes are TRBV5-1 and TRBJ2-3; no reliable D call. Germline loops: CDR1 SGHRS, CDR2 YFSETQ. The CDR3 is 12 amino acids. The V end was cut by 4 bases, the J end by 5 bases, with 8 bases between. The CDR3 loop is CASSLFQDTQYF. Here the CDR3 DNA reads TGCGCCAGCAGCCTCTTCCAAGATACGCAGTATTTT.

A few counts support this clonotype. The chain joins TRBV19 to TRBJ1-1; D gene unclear. The V end lost 5 bases, the J end lost 6 bases, and 16 bases lay between the germline ends. Germline V gene sequence: CDR1 LNHDA, CDR2 SQIVND (reference sequence). The CDR3 extends over 14 amino acids. Written as DNA, the CDR3 is TGTGCCAGTAGTCACATCCGGGGAGACGCTGAAGCTTTCTTT. It specifies CASSHIRGDAEAFF.

This clonotype was detected only a few times. The V gene is TRBV29-1, the J gene TRBJ1-1; 8 bases align to TRBD1. Germline CDR1 is SQVTM and CDR2 is ANQGSEA. V was clipped by 4 bases and J by 6 bases; unmatched bases: 4. The CDR3 consists of 12 residues. The CDR3 region is CSVGQGAAEAFF. For the CDR3, the DNA is TGCAGCGTTGGTCAGGGGGCCGCTGAAGCTTTCTTT.

This chain joins TRBV7-8 and TRBJ2-7; possible D gene TRBD2, 6 bases. From germline, CDR1 is SGHVS and CDR2 FQNEAQ. Trimming stripped 5 bases from V and 1 base from J, with 18 bases between. This CDR3 is 16 amino acids long. CDR3 DNA: TGTGCCAGCAGCCACTGGGGAGGCGGGTTTTCCTACGAGCAGTACTTC. Protein: CASSHWGGGFSYEQYF.

The CDR3, as DNA: TGCAGTGCGCTCCCCGGGACTAGCGGTTCCAATGAGCAGTTCTTC. Residues: CSALPGTSGSNEQFF. This chain uses TRBV20-1 with TRBJ2-1; 11 nucleotides match TRBD2. Germline V lookup: CDR1 DFQATT, CDR2 SNEGSKA (reference sequence). The CDR3 spans 15 residues. With 6 bases clipped from V and 6 bases from J, the junction kept 10 bases outside the gene matches.

In this sample, this clonotype turned up a few times. This chain uses TRBV7-3 with TRBJ1-5, with TRBD1 identical over 9 bases. Germline-derived CDR1 and CDR2 are SGHTA and FQGTGA. This CDR3 is 14 amino acids long. V dropped 5 bases and J dropped 5; count of bases not matched to a gene: 4. CDR3 sequence: CASSATGGDQPQHF. DNA for the CDR3: TGTGCCAGCAGCGCGACAGGGGGAGATCAGCCCCAGCATTTT.

This clonotype was seen a few times. This sequence joins TRBV29-1 and TRBJ1-1; the match to TRBD1 covers 10 bases. This CDR3 contains 14 residues. The V gene end was trimmed by 2 bases and the J gene end by 5 bases; junction bases not matched to a gene: 5. Germline V gene data show CDR1 as SQVTM and CDR2 as ANQGSEA. The CDR3 region is CSVESGDRGTEAFF. The CDR3 coding sequence is TGCAGCGTTGAATCGGGGGACAGGGGTACTGAAGCTTTCTTT.

This clonotype was counted a few times. The V call is TRBV28, the J call TRBJ1-4, with D possibly TRBD1 on 5 matching bases. The length of the CDR3 is 15 residues. V dropped 2 bases and J dropped 4 bases, with 11 bases sitting between them. Germline CDR1 and CDR2: MDHEN and SYDVKM. CDR3 residues: CASSLPGDGNEKLFF. The CDR3 nucleotides read TGTGCCAGCAGTTTACCGGGGGACGGTAATGAAAAACTGTTTTTT. Full variable domain (remainder filled in from reference TRBV28 and TRBJ1-4): DVKVTQSSRYLVKRTGEKVFLECVQDMDHENMFWYRQDPGLGLRLIYFSYDVKMKEKGDIPEGYSVSREKKERFSLILESASTNQTSMYLCASSLPGDGNEKLFFGSGTQLSVL.

This clonotype came up many times. The chain links TRBV12-3 or TRBV12-4 to TRBJ1-2; D possibly corresponds to TRBD1 (5 bases). The CDR3 sequence is 13 residues long. V dropped 8 bases and J dropped 7 bases, with 17 bases sitting between them. In DNA, the CDR3 is TGTGCCAGCGCCGGGAGGGGCGGCCTTGGCTACACCTTC. Residues: CASAGRGGLGYTF.

This clonotype was detected ten times or more. This chain joins TRBV15 and TRBJ2-2; 7 nucleotides line up with TRBD2. The CDR3 is 15 residues long. Germline lookup yields CDR1 LNHNV and CDR2 YYDKDF (reference sequence). V gave up 5 bases and J gave up 1 base; unmatched junction bases: 4. In nucleotides, the CDR3 is TGTGCCACCAGCCCCAAGCGGGGGAACACCGGGGAGCTGTTTTTT. This gives the protein CATSPKRGNTGELFF.

This clonotype has a count of ten or more. The gene calls are TRBV7-2 and TRBJ1-5, with D possibly matching TRBD1 (5 bases). Germline CDR1 SGHTA, CDR2 FQGNSA. This CDR3 is 16 amino acids long. The V gene lost 1 base and the J gene lost 3 bases, with 13 bases spanning the gap. CDR3 sequence reads: CASSLGQRGLNQPQHF. The CDR3 DNA reads TGTGCCAGCAGCTTAGGGCAGCGGGGCCTCAATCAGCCCCAGCATTTT.